Listed below are T cell receptor beta chains from one sample, sequenced in a study of blood T cell repertoires in COVID-19. The repertoire was sequenced with immunoSEQ multiplex PCR; TCRdb's copy has only in-frame clones and lacks some. The profile covers fewer than 30,000 clones, with approximately 85% appearing a single time and under 35% taken by the ten largest. The sequenced material came from peripheral blood. The receptor set was obtained from an elderly woman with COVID-19, enrolled during active disease. The CDR3 runs from the conserved cysteine through the conserved F or W. Each record gives: clone size, V gene, CDR3 length, J gene, D gene, CDR3 DNA, CDR3 protein. A D gene is named only where the DNA matches it firmly. The listing skips clone size in some rows; elsewhere it reads once, few, many or a size class.

NA	TRBV11-2	13	TRBJ2-5	NA	TGTGCCAGCAGCTTTTCAGGACAAGAGACCCAGTACTTC	CASSFSGQETQYF
NA	TRBV5-1	15	TRBJ1-5	TRBD1	TGCGCCAGCAGCATCGGGACAGGCGGGAATCAGCCCCAGCATTTT	CASSIGTGGNQPQHF
NA	TRBV11-2	14	TRBJ1-3	NA	TGTGCCAGCAGCTTTTTCAGGGTACGAAACACCATATATTTT	CASSFFRVRNTIYF
NA	TRBV4-1	15	TRBJ2-3	TRBD1	TGCGCCAGCAGCCGGGCAGGGGGTGGAACAGATACGCAGTATTTT	CASSRAGGGTDTQYF
NA	TRBV7-2	15	TRBJ2-7	NA	TGTGCCAGCAGCTTAGCGCTTGGACTGCCCTACGAGCAGTACTTC	CASSLALGLPYEQYF
NA	TRBV3-1/TRBV3-2	15	TRBJ2-5	TRBD2	TGTGCCAGCAGCCCCTTCCGGGGGGGCCAAGAGACCCAGTACTTC	CASSPFRGGQETQYF
NA	TRBV5-4	13	TRBJ2-3	NA	TGTGCCAGCAGCTTGCAGGGTACAGATACGCAGTATTTT	CASSLQGTDTQYF
NA	TRBV7-6	15	TRBJ1-4	NA	TGTGCCAGCAGCTTAGCGGGAGGGATTAATGAAAAACTGTTTTTT	CASSLAGGINEKLFF
few	TRBV19	15	TRBJ1-6	NA	TGTGCCAGCAGTCCGCTCGGCTCCTATAATTCACCCCTCCACTTT	CASSPLGSYNSPLHF
NA	TRBV20-1	15	TRBJ2-1	TRBD2	TGCAGTGCTAGTTCCCGGGGGGGCCCTCTTCTTGAGCAGTTCTTC	CSASSRGGPLLEQFF
NA	TRBV5-4	15	TRBJ2-3	NA	TGTGCCAGCAGCCGGACTACCTCTAGCACAGATACGCAGTATTTT	CASSRTTSSTDTQYF
NA	TRBV6-5	14	TRBJ1-2	TRBD1	TGTGCCAGCAGTTACAAAGGACAGGGATACGGCTACACCTTC	CASSYKGQGYGYTF
once	TRBV3-1/TRBV3-2	15	TRBJ2-1	TRBD2	TGTGCCAGCAGCCAAGTATCAGGACTAGCGGACTCCCAGTTCTTC	CASSQVSGLADSQFF
NA	TRBV10-3	14	TRBJ2-7	NA	TGTGCCATCAGTGAACAGTCACCCTCCTACGAGCAGTACTTC	CAISEQSPSYEQYF
NA	TRBV7-8	15	TRBJ2-1	NA	TGTGCCAGCAGCTTCCGTCAGGGCGTCAACAATGAGCAGTTCTTC	CASSFRQGVNNEQFF
NA	TRBV2	11	TRBJ2-7	NA	TGTGCCAGCAGAAGAGCCTACGAGCAGTACTTC	CASRRAYEQYF
few	TRBV7-9	13	TRBJ1-2	TRBD1	TGTGCCAGCAGCTTGATGACAGGGGATGGCTACACCTTC	CASSLMTGDGYTF
NA	TRBV7-2	13	TRBJ2-2	TRBD2	TGTGCCAGCAGCCAGGGAGGGACCGGGGAGCTGTTTTTT	CASSQGGTGELFF
NA	TRBV6-5	14	TRBJ1-5	NA	TGTGCCAGCAGTTACTCGAATAGAGATCAGCCCCAGCATTTT	CASSYSNRDQPQHF
NA	TRBV3-1/TRBV3-2	15	TRBJ2-5	NA	TGTGCCAGCAGCCAAGTCAGGGGCGGATTACAGACCCAGTACTTC	CASSQVRGGLQTQYF
NA	TRBV19	15	TRBJ2-2	TRBD1	TGTGCCAGTGCTCTTCGTACAGGGGAAACCGGGGAGCTGTTTTTT	CASALRTGETGELFF
NA	TRBV19	14	TRBJ2-1	NA	TGTGCCAGTAGTCCCCAACGGGAGTACAATGAGCAGTTCTTC	CASSPQREYNEQFF
once	TRBV6-6	16	TRBJ2-1	TRBD2	TGTGCCAGCAGTTACCGGACTAGCGGGGGGCACAATGAGCAGTTCTTC	CASSYRTSGGHNEQFF
NA	TRBV5-1	16	TRBJ2-3	TRBD2	TGCGCCAGCAGCTTGGAAGGGACTAGCAGCACAGATACGCAGTATTTT	CASSLEGTSSTDTQYF